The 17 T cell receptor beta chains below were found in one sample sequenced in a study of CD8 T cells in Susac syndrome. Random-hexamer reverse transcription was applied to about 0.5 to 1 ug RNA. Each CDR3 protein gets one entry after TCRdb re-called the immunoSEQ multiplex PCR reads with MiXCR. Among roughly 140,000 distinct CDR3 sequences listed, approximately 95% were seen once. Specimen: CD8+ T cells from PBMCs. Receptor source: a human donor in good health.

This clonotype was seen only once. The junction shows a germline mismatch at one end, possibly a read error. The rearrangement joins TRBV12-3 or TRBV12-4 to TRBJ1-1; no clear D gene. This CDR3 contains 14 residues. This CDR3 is CASSLDSVNTEVFF. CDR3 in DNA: TGTGCCAGCAGTTTAGACAGCGTGAACACTGAAGTTTTCTTT.

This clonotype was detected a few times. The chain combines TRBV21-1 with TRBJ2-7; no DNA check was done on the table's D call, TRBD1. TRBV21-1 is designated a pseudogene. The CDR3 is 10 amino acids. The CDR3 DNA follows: TGTGCCAGCAAGGGGTACGAGCAGTACTTC. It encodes CASKGYEQYF.

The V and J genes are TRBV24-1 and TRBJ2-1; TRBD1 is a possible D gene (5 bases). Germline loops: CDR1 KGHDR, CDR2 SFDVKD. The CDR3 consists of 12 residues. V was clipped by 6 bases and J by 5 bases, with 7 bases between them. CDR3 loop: CATSRTNNEQFF. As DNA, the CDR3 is TGTGCCACCAGTCGGACAAACAATGAGCAGTTCTTC.

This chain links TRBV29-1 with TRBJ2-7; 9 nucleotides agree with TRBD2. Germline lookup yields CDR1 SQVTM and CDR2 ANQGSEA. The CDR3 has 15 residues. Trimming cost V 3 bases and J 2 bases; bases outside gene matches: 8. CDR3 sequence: CSVEVGLAKPYEQYF. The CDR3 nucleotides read TGCAGCGTTGAGGTCGGACTAGCGAAACCCTACGAGCAGTACTTC.

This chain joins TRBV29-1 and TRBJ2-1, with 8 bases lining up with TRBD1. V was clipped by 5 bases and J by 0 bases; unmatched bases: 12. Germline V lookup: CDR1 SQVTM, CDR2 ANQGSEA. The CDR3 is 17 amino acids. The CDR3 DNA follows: TGCAGCGTTCCCCGGGACAGGTCCCTTCTCTCCTACAATGAGCAGTTCTTC. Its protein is CSVPRDRSLLSYNEQFF.

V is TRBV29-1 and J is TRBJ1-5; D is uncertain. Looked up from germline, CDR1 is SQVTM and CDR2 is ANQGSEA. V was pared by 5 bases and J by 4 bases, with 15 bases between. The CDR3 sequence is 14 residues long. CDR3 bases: TGCAGCGTTACCTTGGGGAGTGGGAATCAGCCCCAGCATTTT. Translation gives CSVTLGSGNQPQHF.

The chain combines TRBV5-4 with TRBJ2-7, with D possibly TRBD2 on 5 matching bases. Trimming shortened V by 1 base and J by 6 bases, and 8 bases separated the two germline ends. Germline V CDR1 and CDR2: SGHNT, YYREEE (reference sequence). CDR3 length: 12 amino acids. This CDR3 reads CASSLMGSEQYF. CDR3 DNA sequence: TGTGCCAGCAGCTTGATGGGGAGCGAGCAGTACTTC.

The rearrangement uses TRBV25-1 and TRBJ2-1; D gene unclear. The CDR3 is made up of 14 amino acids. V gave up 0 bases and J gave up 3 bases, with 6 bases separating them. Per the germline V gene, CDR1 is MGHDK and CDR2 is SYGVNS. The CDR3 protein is CASSEYSLYNEQFF. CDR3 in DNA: TGTGCCAGCAGTGAATATTCCCTCTACAATGAGCAGTTCTTC.

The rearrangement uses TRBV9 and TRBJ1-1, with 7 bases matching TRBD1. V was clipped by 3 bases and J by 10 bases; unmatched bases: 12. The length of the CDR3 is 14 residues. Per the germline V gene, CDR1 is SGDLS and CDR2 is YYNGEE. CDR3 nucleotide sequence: TGTGCCAGCAGCGGTCTGACAGGGCCCTTCGGAGCTTTCTTT. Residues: CASSGLTGPFGAFF.

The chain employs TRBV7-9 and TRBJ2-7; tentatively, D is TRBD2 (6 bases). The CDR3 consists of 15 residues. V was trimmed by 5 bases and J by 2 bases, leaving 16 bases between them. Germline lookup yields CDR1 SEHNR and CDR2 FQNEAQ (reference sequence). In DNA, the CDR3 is TGTGCCAGCAGCCCCCCGCTAGGGAGGACCTACGAGCAGTACTTC. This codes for CASSPPLGRTYEQYF.

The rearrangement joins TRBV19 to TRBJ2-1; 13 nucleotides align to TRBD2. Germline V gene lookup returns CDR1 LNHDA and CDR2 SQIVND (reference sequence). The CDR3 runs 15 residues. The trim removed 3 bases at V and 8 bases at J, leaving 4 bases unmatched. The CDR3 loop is CASSIWTSGSDEQFF. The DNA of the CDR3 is TGTGCCAGTAGTATCTGGACTAGCGGGAGTGATGAGCAGTTCTTC.

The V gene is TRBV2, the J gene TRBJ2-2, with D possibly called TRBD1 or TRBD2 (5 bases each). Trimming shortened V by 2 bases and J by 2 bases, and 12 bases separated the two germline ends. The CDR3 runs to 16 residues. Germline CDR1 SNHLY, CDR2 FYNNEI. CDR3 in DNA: TGTGCCAGCAGTGAAATGGGGACCCTAAACACCGGGGAGCTGTTTTTT. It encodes CASSEMGTLNTGELFF.

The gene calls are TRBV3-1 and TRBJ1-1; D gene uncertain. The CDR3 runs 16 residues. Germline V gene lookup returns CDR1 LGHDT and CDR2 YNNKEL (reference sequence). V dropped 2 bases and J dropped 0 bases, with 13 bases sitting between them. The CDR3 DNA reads TGTGCCAGCAGCCAACCTCACATCCGTATGAACACTGAAGCTTTCTTT. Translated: CASSQPHIRMNTEAFF.

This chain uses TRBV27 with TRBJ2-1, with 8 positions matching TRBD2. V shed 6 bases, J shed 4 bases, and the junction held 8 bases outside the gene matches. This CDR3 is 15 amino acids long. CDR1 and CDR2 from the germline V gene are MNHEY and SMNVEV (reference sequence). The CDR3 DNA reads TGTGCCAGCAGCCCGGTCGGGACTAGTTACAATGAGCAGTTCTTC. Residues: CASSPVGTSYNEQFF.

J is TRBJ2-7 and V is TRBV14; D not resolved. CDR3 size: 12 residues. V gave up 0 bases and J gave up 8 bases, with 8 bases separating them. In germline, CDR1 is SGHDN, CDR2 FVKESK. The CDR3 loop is CASSQDSPQQYF. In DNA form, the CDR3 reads TGTGCCAGCAGCCAAGATAGTCCCCAGCAGTACTTC.

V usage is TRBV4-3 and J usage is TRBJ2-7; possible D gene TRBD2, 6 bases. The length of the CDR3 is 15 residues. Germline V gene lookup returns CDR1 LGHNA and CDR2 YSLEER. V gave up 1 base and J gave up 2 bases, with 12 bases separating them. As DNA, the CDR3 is TGCGCCAGCAGCCAAGTGGCTAGCGTAGCCTACGAGCAGTACTTC. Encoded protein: CASSQVASVAYEQYF.

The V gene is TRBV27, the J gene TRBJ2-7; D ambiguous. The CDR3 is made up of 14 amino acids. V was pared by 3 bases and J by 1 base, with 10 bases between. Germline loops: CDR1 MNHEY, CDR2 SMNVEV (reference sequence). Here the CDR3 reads CASSLDGRSYEQYF. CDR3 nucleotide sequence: TGTGCCAGCAGTTTGGATGGCAGGTCCTACGAGCAGTACTTC.